The rows below give T cell receptor beta chains drawn from one sample of a study of cytomegalovirus exposure and HLA in healthy donors. Some clones are missing from TCRdb's copy, which holds only in-frame ones; the method was immunoSEQ multiplex PCR. This table holds some 100,000 clones, about 85% found once. Specimen: PBMCs. These receptors all stem from a man aged 18-30 years in good health and CMV-seropositive. Each CDR3 is given with its conserved first and last residue. Each record gives: V gene, clone size, J gene, D gene, CDR3 DNA, CDR3 protein. D genes are given only for firm matches. Expanded clones are given a class, and other clones once, few, many or no size at all.

TRBV11-2	.	TRBJ1-1	.	TGTGCCAGCAGCTTAAGGAGGGGAACTGAAGCTTTCTTT	CASSLRRGTEAFF
TRBV6-4	.	TRBJ2-1	TRBD2	TGTGCCAGCCCGAGGCGGGGGGGCTCCTACAATGAGCAGTTCTTC	CASPRRGGSYNEQFF
TRBV27	.	TRBJ2-1	.	TGTGCCAGCAGAACTACTTACAATGAGCAGTTCTTC	CASRTTYNEQFF
TRBV18	.	TRBJ1-1	TRBD1	TGTGCCAGCTCACCTCAGGGGGCGGGCGGCACTGAAGCTTTCTTT	CASSPQGAGGTEAFF
TRBV5-1	.	TRBJ2-5	.	TGCGCCAGCAGCTTGGCCACGGGCCAAGAGACCCAGTACTTC	CASSLATGQETQYF
TRBV7-2	.	TRBJ2-2	TRBD1	TGTGCCAGCAGACTAGACAGGGTGAACACCGGGGAGCTGTTTTTT	CASRLDRVNTGELFF
TRBV11-1	.	TRBJ1-1	.	TGTGCCAGCAGCTTTATGGAGGGGAACACTGAAGCTTTCTTT	CASSFMEGNTEAFF
TRBV10-3	.	TRBJ1-6	.	TGTGCCATCAGTTCCCCCGCAACAGGGCGCTCCTATAATTCACCCCTCCACTTT	CAISSPATGRSYNSPLHF
TRBV28	once	TRBJ2-7	.	TGTGCCAGCACCTATAGGGAGACATCCAAGAGGGAGCAGTACTTC	CASTYRETSKREQYF
TRBV7-9	.	TRBJ1-4	.	TGTGCCAGCAGCGAACAGGGTTATTTAAAACTGTTTTTT	CASSEQGYLKLFF
TRBV28	.	TRBJ1-1	.	TGTGCCAGCACCAACGACAGGTTCACTGAAGCTTTCTTT	CASTNDRFTEAFF